This T cell receptor beta chain appears in the sequencing data of a study of T cell repertoires in cytomegalovirus infection. At the level of the study: CMV infection and matching HLA type were both indicated by public TCR beta signatures.

Notes on the study in general: Dominating the ex vivo response were TCR beta clonotypes that were CMV-specific and HLA-C-restricted. People with CMV and the relevant HLA were identified by cumulative public TCR beta family frequency.

TCRdb passed the reads through MiXCR, listing each CDR3 protein once. This sample yields hundreds of thousands of distinct CDR3 sequences, of which about 24% are seen a single time; roughly 8% belongs to the top ten. CDR1 and CDR2 (germline): SGHTA, FQGNSA. The CDR3 extends over 16 amino acids. V lost 4 bases to trimming and J lost 4 bases, with 17 bases between them. This clonotype was counted between two and nine times. Its antigen is not known. The receptor was derived from a human donor in good health (CMV status not recorded). Some clones in this sample may be carry-over from other donors' samples. Specimen: CD8+ T cells from PBMCs. The chain links TRBV7-2 to TRBJ2-1, with D possibly TRBD2 on 6 matching bases. CDR3 nucleotides: TGTGCCAGCAGCTCAATACTAGCCGGGTCGTACAATGAGCAGTTCTTC. Its protein product is CASSSILAGSYNEQFF.